Listed below are T cell receptor beta chains from one sample, sequenced in a study of shared clonotypes between healthy human individuals. The data were produced by immunoSEQ multiplex PCR, yet TCRdb's version contains in-frame clones alone and is incomplete. The table shows over a million clones, with about 96% occurring only once. Sequences were obtained from naive CD4+ T cells sorted from blood. The receptors stem from a man aged 25-45 years in good health. The CDR3 runs from the conserved cysteine through the conserved F or W. D genes are given only for firm matches. Only some rows state a clone size, as once, few, many or a class for expanded clones.

TRBV15	TRBD1	14	TRBJ2-2	.	TGTGCCACCAGCAAGGACAGGGGCTCCGGGGAGCTGTTTTTT	CATSKDRGSGELFF
TRBV7-6	.	15	TRBJ1-5	.	TGTGCCAGCAGCTTAGACGGACGGAGCAATCAGCCCCAGCATTTT	CASSLDGRSNQPQHF
TRBV7-2	.	15	TRBJ2-1	.	TGTGCCAGCAGCCCTGGACAGTCAACCTACAATGAGCAGTTCTTC	CASSPGQSTYNEQFF
TRBV5-1	TRBD1	17	TRBJ1-2	once	TGCGCCAGCAGCTTGGACTTGGGACAGAGATTTAACTATGGCTACACCTTC	CASSLDLGQRFNYGYTF
TRBV18	.	19	TRBJ2-7	.	TGTGCCAGCTCACCACTTTCGGTTCAGAAAACATTACCACCGGGCGAGCAGTACTTC	CASSPLSVQKTLPPGEQYF
TRBV18	.	15	TRBJ1-3	.	TGTGCCAGCTCACCTGGACAAACCTCTGGAAACACCATATATTTT	CASSPGQTSGNTIYF
TRBV29-1	.	11	TRBJ2-7	.	TGCAGCGTTGAAAATCCGAGTGAGCAGTACTTC	CSVENPSEQYF
TRBV7-9	.	12	TRBJ1-2	once	TGTGCCAGCAGCTTTGTTGGGGAGAGCTACACCTTC	CASSFVGESYTF
TRBV9	TRBD2	16	TRBJ2-1	.	TGTGCCAGCAGCGACGCCGGGACTAGCGGTAAAAATGAGCAGTTCTTC	CASSDAGTSGKNEQFF
TRBV7-3	TRBD2	18	TRBJ2-5	.	TGTGCCAGCAGCTTAAAGTTTCGGCCGAGCGGGGGGCGAGAGACCCAGTACTTC	CASSLKFRPSGGRETQYF
TRBV13	TRBD1	16	TRBJ2-1	.	TGTGCCAGCAGCTCCCGGACAGGGAGAGGGAGGAGTGAGCAGTTCTTC	CASSSRTGRGRSEQFF
TRBV29-1	TRBD2	15	TRBJ2-2	.	TGCAGCGTCGCCCCGACTAGCGGGAGGGCCGGGGAGCTGTTTTTT	CSVAPTSGRAGELFF
TRBV5-5	.	14	TRBJ2-7	.	TGTGCCAGCACCTTAGACGGGAACTCCTACGAGCAGTACTTC	CASTLDGNSYEQYF
TRBV6-1	.	14	TRBJ1-5	.	TGTGCCAGCAGTGAAACCGGGAACAATCAGCCCCAGCATTTT	CASSETGNNQPQHF
TRBV5-8	.	14	TRBJ1-1	.	TGTGCCAGCAGCAGATTAGGGCCTTTTCGTCGAACTTTCTTT	CASSRLGPFRRTFF
TRBV5-4	TRBD2	15	TRBJ2-5	.	TGTGCCAGCAGCTCAATAGCGGGAGCCGGGGAGACCCCGTACTTC	CASSSIAGAGETPYF
TRBV6-1	.	16	TRBJ1-3	.	TGTGCCAGCAGTCAAGCCCTACGAAACTCTGGAAACACCATATATTTT	CASSQALRNSGNTIYF
TRBV5-5	TRBD1	16	TRBJ2-1	.	TGTGCCAGCAGCCGCTACCGGGACAGGGTTTTCAATGAGCAGTTCTTC	CASSRYRDRVFNEQFF
TRBV27	.	16	TRBJ2-1	.	TGTGCCAGCAGTCCGCTCGCAATTTACTCCTACAATGAGCAGTTCTTC	CASSPLAIYSYNEQFF
TRBV9	.	15	TRBJ2-7	.	TGTGCCAGCAGCGTAGAGTGGCAGGGGTCCTACGAGCAGTACTTC	CASSVEWQGSYEQYF
TRBV18	.	15	TRBJ2-1	.	TGTGCCAGCTCACCAGTTACAGGGACTTACAATGAGCAGTTCTTC	CASSPVTGTYNEQFF
TRBV7-3	.	16	TRBJ2-5	.	TGTGCCAGCAGTCAAGGGCCCCTAGCGCAGGGGGAGACCCAGTACTTC	CASSQGPLAQGETQYF
TRBV18	.	13	TRBJ1-2	.	TGTGCCAGCTCACCGGCACCCAACTATGGCTACACCTTC	CASSPAPNYGYTF
TRBV5-1	TRBD2	15	TRBJ2-1	.	TGCGCCAGCAGCTACGGGCTAGCGGGAGTCGATGAGCAGTTCTTC	CASSYGLAGVDEQFF
TRBV9	.	15	TRBJ1-4	.	TGTGCCAGCAGCTACCTCGGAGAACGTAATGAAAAACTGTTTTTT	CASSYLGERNEKLFF
TRBV27	TRBD1	14	TRBJ1-4	.	TGTGCCAGCAGTTTAACAGGGGTGAATGAAAAACTGTTTTTT	CASSLTGVNEKLFF
TRBV5-4	.	16	TRBJ1-2	.	TGTGCCAGCAGCTTGACCCCAGGGAGTCTCAACTATGGCTACACCTTC	CASSLTPGSLNYGYTF
TRBV14	TRBD1	17	TRBJ2-7	.	TGTGCCAGCAGCCAAGACCTCGGACAGGGGCCCGCCTACGAGCAGTACTTC	CASSQDLGQGPAYEQYF
TRBV9	.	14	TRBJ1-2	once	TGTGCCAGCAGCGTAGAGAGCAGGGACTATGGCTACACCTTC	CASSVESRDYGYTF
TRBV7-2	TRBD1	16	TRBJ1-2	.	TGTGCCAGCAGCTTAGCGGCAGGGGGCGCTTTCTATGGCTACACCTTC	CASSLAAGGAFYGYTF
TRBV5-4	TRBD1	15	TRBJ2-7	.	TGTGCCAGCAGCCCCCGAACAGGGGGTTCCTACGAGCAGTACTTC	CASSPRTGGSYEQYF
TRBV19	TRBD1	19	TRBJ2-1	.	TGTGCCAGTAGTTCGACAGGGTTAGTTGTGCTGGTCAGAGACAATGAGCAGTTCTTC	CASSSTGLVVLVRDNEQFF
TRBV7-9	TRBD2	15	TRBJ2-3	.	TGTGCCAGCAGCCATAGCGGGAGATTGGCAGATACGCAGTATTTT	CASSHSGRLADTQYF
TRBV29-1	.	13	TRBJ2-1	once	TGCAGCGTTGGGAGGGGCAGTGGCAATGAGCAGTTCTTC	CSVGRGSGNEQFF